Following are 17 T cell receptor beta chains from one sample sequenced in a study of cytomegalovirus exposure and HLA in healthy donors. Researchers ran the PCR with 60 Vbeta and 13 Jbeta primers. Produced via immunoSEQ multiplex PCR; TCRdb's table is partial and in-frame only. The sample lists 120,000 or so clones, 80% to 90% occurring once. Material: PBMCs. Receptors were obtained from a woman aged 40 to 50 in good health and CMV-seropositive.

This chain links TRBV27 with TRBJ2-7; a possible D gene is TRBD2 (5 bases). Germline CDR1 reads MNHEY; CDR2 reads SMNVEV (reference sequence). This CDR3 is built from 12 residues. Deletions cut 8 bases from V and 4 bases from J, with 12 bases between. In DNA form, the CDR3 reads TGTGCCAGCTCCCTAGGCGGGTACGAGCAGTACTTC. It codes for CASSLGGYEQYF.

The chain carries TRBV5-1 and TRBJ1-1; no firm D call. From germline, CDR1 is SGHRS and CDR2 YFSETQ. This CDR3 has 14 amino acids. V lost 2 bases, J lost 1 base, and 9 bases lay in between. CDR3 region: CASSFSVTNTEAFF. The CDR3 bases are TGCGCCAGCAGCTTCTCAGTTACGAACACTGAAGCTTTCTTT.

J is TRBJ1-3 and V is TRBV18; D not certain. The V end lost 5 bases, the J end lost 11 bases, and 16 bases lay between the germline ends. This CDR3 has 13 residues. The germline V gene encodes CDR1 KGHSH and CDR2 LQKENI. The chain's CDR3 is CASSSSNYQAIYF. Here the CDR3 DNA reads TGTGCCAGCTCATCTTCGAACTACCAAGCCATATATTTT.

The rearrangement joins TRBV7-9 to TRBJ2-1; D is perhaps TRBD1 (6 bases). Germline V gene data show CDR1 as SEHNR and CDR2 as FQNEAQ (reference sequence). This CDR3 is built from 15 residues. V was shortened by 5 bases and J by 8 bases, with 19 bases between the two germline ends. The CDR3 is CASSLEGDARHEQFF. CDR3 DNA: TGTGCCAGCAGCCTCGAGGGGGACGCGCGCCATGAGCAGTTCTTC.

This chain links TRBV2 with TRBJ1-1; D unclear. The CDR3 totals 11 residues. Germline values: CDR1 SNHLY, CDR2 FYNNEI. Trimming removed 0 bases from V and 7 bases from J, with 3 bases in between. The CDR3 here is CASSEALEAFF. CDR3 nucleotide sequence: TGTGCCAGCAGTGAAGCCCTTGAAGCTTTCTTT. Complete variable domain (other parts from reference TRBV2 and TRBJ1-1): EPEVTQTPSHQVTQMGQEVILRCVPISNHLYFYWYRQILGQKVEFLVSFYNNEISEKSEIFDDQFSVERPDGSNFTLKIRSTKLEDSAMYFCASSEALEAFFGQGTRLTVV.

This chain joins TRBV6-5 and TRBJ2-2, with a tentative D call TRBD2 (5 bases). CDR1 and CDR2 from the germline V gene are MNHEY and SVGAGI. The CDR3 runs to 13 residues. V lost 6 bases and J lost 6, with 11 bases in between. This CDR3 reads CASRTPGAGELFF. DNA of the CDR3: TGTGCCAGCAGAACACCCGGGGCCGGGGAGCTGTTTTTT.

This rearrangement joins TRBV7-2 to TRBJ2-1; the D gene is possibly TRBD2 (6 bases). The CDR3 is 15 residues long. Germline V gives CDR1 SGHTA, CDR2 FQGNSA. The V end was cut by 1 base, the J end by 3 bases, with 10 bases between. The CDR3 region has the DNA TGTGCCAGCAGCTTAGACCAGGGACTCTACAATGAGCAGTTCTTC. It yields the protein CASSLDQGLYNEQFF.

CDR3 in DNA: TGTGCCAGCAGTTTATTAGGACAGGGATACTACGAGCAGTACTTC. It translates to CASSLLGQGYYEQYF. This chain uses TRBV27 with TRBJ2-7; 8 positions agree with TRBD1. V lost 1 base, J lost 3 bases, and 5 bases stayed unmatched. This CDR3 contains 15 residues. Germline V gene data show CDR1 as MNHEY and CDR2 as SMNVEV (reference sequence).

CDR3 DNA: TGCAGTTCCCGGGACAGCGGGTCGAATAATGAGCAGTTCTTC. This sequence encodes CSSRDSGSNNEQFF. The chain combines TRBV29-1 with TRBJ2-1; a possible D gene is TRBD1 (7 bases). Looked up from germline, CDR1 is SQVTM and CDR2 is ANQGSEA. This CDR3 has 14 amino acids.

Note on this clone: The germline gene is not matched at one end of the junction; a read error may be the cause. The rearrangement joins TRBV7-9 to TRBJ1-3; D is ambiguous. The CDR3 contains 12 residues. CDR1 and CDR2 (germline): SEHNR, FQNEAQ (reference sequence). CDR3 DNA: TGTTCCAGCAGCCGAGACTTGCACACCATATATTTT. Its protein product is CSSSRDLHTIYF.

As regards this clone: Its ends do not fully match the called genes, so a read error is possible. CDR3 in amino acids: CASIDFNYGHTF. CDR3 nucleotide sequence: TGTGCCAGCATTGACTTTAACTATGGCCACACCTTC. V usage is TRBV6-5 and J usage is TRBJ1-2; D remains unclear. This CDR3 contains 12 residues. Germline-derived CDR1 and CDR2 are MNHEY and SVGAGI.

The V call is TRBV13, the J call TRBJ1-1, with a possible D match to TRBD1 (5 bases). This CDR3 comprises 15 residues. With 1 base removed from V and 3 bases from J, the gap between germline ends came to 12 bases. Germline CDR1 PRHDT, CDR2 FYEKMQ (reference sequence). The CDR3 loop reads CASSLVQGQDTEAFF. The CDR3 DNA is TGTGCCAGCAGCTTAGTCCAGGGTCAGGACACTGAAGCTTTCTTT. Based on the CDR3 plus reference TRBV13 and TRBJ1-1, the full variable domain is AAGVIQSPRHLIKEKRETATLKCYPIPRHDTVYWYQQGPGQDPQFLISFYEKMQSDKGSIPDRFSAQQFSDYHSELNMSSLELGDSALYFCASSLVQGQDTEAFFGQGTRLTVV.

This clone is a singleton in its sample. This sequence joins TRBV9 and TRBJ2-1, with a tentative D call TRBD2 (6 bases). Deletions cut 7 bases from V and 5 bases from J, with 13 bases between. This CDR3 is 13 amino acids long. Germline V gene data show CDR1 as SGDLS and CDR2 as YYNGEE. The CDR3 loop is CASQRASDNEQFF. The DNA of the CDR3 is TGTGCCAGCCAGCGGGCTAGCGACAATGAGCAGTTCTTC.

The chain combines TRBV29-1 with TRBJ2-1; 9 bases align to TRBD2. The CDR3 is 16 residues long. J was trimmed by 2 bases and V by 0 bases; bases with no gene match: 5. CDR1 is SQVTM and CDR2 is ANQGSEA in the germline V gene. The CDR3 region is CSVEDPGTSPYNEQFF. The CDR3 coding sequence is TGCAGCGTTGAAGACCCCGGGACTAGCCCCTACAATGAGCAGTTCTTC.

The chain is built from TRBV7-9 and TRBJ2-5, with a tentative D call TRBD1 (7 bases). This CDR3 comprises 16 residues. CDR1 is SEHNR, CDR2 FQNEAQ, per germline (reference sequence). Trimming removed 5 bases from V and 3 bases from J, with 19 bases in between. The CDR3 nucleotides read TGTGCCAGCAGCCACGCACCCGGAGGGGGCGAAGAGACCCAGTACTTC. Translation gives CASSHAPGGGEETQYF.

This clone was seen a single time. As DNA, the CDR3 is TGTGCCTGGAGTGTCGTCAATGAGCAGTTCTTC. This gives the protein CAWSVVNEQFF. The gene calls are TRBV30 and TRBJ2-1, with no clear D. The CDR3 consists of 11 residues. The germline CDR1 and CDR2 sequences are GTSNPN and SVGIG (reference sequence). V was clipped by 0 bases and J by 6 bases, with 3 bases between them.

This clone was counted between two and nine times. This chain connects TRBV2 to TRBJ1-1; 9 bases align to TRBD1. J lost 7 bases, V lost 4 bases, and 7 bases had no gene match. Germline CDR1 is SNHLY and CDR2 is FYNNEI. The length of the CDR3 is 14 residues. CDR3 DNA sequence: TGTGCCAGCAGTGTCACAGGGGGCTCGGGTGAAGCTTTCTTT. Translated, it gives CASSVTGGSGEAFF.